This T cell receptor beta chain appears in the sequencing data of a study of blood T cells in healthy people across ages. Overall study findings and caveats: The study lacked donor CMV status, which possibly confounded expanded clonotype changes.

For the second PCR, which ran for roughly 7 to 11 cycles, a sample-barcoded 5' primer and a J-beta primer mix were used. From the 5' RACE reads, TCRdb called clonotypes with MiXCR, one entry per CDR3 protein. The table lists about 970,000 distinct CDR3 sequences, around 54% of them singletons. Germline CDR1 and CDR2: MDHEN and SYDVKM. The CDR3 is 16 amino acids. V was pared by 5 bases and J by 5 bases, with 11 bases of the junction left unmatched. Turning to this clonotype: Its specificity is not known.

This sequence joins TRBV28 and TRBJ2-7; the match to TRBD2 covers 11 bases. The source material was blood. The clonotype comes from an older woman in good health. The CDR3 DNA is TGTGCCAGCAGTCCGCTCTCGACTAGCGGGAAACACGAGCAGTACTTC. This sequence encodes CASSPLSTSGKHEQYF. Looking up the rest from reference TRBV28 and TRBJ2-7 gives the full variable domain: DVKVTQSSRYLVKRTGEKVFLECVQDMDHENMFWYRQDPGLGLRLIYFSYDVKMKEKGDIPEGYSVSREKKERFSLILESASTNQTSMYLCASSPLSTSGKHEQYFGPGTRLTVT.